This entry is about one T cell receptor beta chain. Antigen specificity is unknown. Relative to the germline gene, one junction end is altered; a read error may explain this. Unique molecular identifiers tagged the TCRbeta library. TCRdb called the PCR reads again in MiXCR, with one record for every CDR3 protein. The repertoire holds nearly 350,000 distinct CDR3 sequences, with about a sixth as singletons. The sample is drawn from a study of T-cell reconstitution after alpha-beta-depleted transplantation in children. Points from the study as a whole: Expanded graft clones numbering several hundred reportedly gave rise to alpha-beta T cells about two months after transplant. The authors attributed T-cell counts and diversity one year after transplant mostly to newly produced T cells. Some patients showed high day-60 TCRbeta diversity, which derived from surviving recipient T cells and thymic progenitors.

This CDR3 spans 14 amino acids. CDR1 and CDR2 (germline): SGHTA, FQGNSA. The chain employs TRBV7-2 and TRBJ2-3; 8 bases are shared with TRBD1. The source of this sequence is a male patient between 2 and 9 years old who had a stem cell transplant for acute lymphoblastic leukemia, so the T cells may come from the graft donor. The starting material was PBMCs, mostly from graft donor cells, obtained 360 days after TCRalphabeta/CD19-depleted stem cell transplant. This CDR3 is CASSPQAPGGRPFF. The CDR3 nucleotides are TGTGCCAGCAGCCCCCAAGCTCCAGGGGGCCGGCCGTTTTTT.